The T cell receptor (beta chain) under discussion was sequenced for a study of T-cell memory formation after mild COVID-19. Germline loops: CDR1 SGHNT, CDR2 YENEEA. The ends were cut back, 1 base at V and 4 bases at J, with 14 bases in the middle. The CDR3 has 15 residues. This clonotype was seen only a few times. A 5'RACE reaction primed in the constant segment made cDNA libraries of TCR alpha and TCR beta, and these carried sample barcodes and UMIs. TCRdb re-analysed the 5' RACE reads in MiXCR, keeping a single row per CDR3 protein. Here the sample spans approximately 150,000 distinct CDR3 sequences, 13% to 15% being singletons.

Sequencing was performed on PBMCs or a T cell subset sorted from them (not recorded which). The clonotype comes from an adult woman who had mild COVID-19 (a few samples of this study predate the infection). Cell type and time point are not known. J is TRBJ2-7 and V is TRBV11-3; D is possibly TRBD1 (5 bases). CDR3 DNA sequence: TGTGCCAGCAGCTTAGTCTCGGACAACATTTACGAGCAGTACTTC. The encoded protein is CASSLVSDNIYEQYF.